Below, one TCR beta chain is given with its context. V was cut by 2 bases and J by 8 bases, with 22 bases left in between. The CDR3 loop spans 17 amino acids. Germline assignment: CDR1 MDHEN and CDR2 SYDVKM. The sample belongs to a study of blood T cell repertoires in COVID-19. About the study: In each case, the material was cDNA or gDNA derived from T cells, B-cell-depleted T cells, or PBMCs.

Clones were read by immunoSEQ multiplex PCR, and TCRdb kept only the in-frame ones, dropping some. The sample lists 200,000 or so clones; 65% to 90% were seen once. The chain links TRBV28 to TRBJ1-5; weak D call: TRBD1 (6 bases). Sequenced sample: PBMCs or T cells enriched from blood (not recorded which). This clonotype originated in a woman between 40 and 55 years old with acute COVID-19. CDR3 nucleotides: TGTGCCAGCAGTTTAGATACTAGGACAGTCCCTTCGGAGCCCCAGCATTTT. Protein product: CASSLDTRTVPSEPQHF.